This TCR beta chain was observed in a study of siplizumab effects on memory and regulatory T cells. Study-level results: Roughly 75-95% of proliferating clones (CD4+ or CD8+) could not be assigned a naive or memory phenotype. The apparent diversity of naive T cells exceeded that of memory cells, and naive T cells seemed to make a major contribution to the alloresponse.

The CDR3 consists of 15 residues. V shed 3 bases and J shed 5 bases, with 13 bases lying between them. Germline V gene data show CDR1 as SEHNR and CDR2 as FQNEAQ (reference sequence). Of note for this clone: Antigen: not known.

Here immunoSEQ multiplex PCR was the method, and the copy in TCRdb shows in-frame clones only, minus some. The sample shows more than 95,000 clones, about 94% of them seen only once. Sequencing was carried out using non-Treg CD4+ T cells sorted from blood. V gene TRBV7-9 combines with J gene TRBJ2-2, with D tentatively TRBD1 (6 bases). The sequence was collected from a human donor in good health. The CDR3 spells CASSLWQGTTGELFF. CDR3 bases: TGTGCCAGCAGCTTGTGGCAGGGGACGACCGGGGAGCTGTTTTTT.